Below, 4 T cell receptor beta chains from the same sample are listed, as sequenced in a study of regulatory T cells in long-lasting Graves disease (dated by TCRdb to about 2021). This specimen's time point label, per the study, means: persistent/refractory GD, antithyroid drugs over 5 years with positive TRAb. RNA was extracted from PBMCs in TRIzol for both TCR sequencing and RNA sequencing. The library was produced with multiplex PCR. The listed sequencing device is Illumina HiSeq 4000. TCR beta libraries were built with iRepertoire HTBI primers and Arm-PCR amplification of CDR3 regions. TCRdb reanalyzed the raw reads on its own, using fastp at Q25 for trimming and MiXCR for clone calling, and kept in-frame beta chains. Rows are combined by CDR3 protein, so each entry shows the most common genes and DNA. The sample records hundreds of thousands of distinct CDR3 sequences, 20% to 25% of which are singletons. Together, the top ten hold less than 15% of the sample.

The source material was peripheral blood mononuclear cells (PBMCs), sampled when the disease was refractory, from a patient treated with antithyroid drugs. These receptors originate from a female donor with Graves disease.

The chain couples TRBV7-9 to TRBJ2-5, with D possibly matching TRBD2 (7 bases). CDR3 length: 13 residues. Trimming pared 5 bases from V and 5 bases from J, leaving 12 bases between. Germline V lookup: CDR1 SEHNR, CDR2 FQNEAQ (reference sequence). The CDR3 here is CASSPRGAETQYF. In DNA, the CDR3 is TGTGCCAGCAGCCCCCGGGGGGCTGAGACCCAGTACTTC.

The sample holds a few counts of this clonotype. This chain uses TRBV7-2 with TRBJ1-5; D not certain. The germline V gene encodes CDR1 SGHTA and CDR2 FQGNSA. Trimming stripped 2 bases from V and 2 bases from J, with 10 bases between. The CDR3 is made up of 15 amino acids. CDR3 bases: TGTGCCAGCAGCTTAACGGGAGAAGGCAATCAGCCCCAGCATTTT. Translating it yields CASSLTGEGNQPQHF.

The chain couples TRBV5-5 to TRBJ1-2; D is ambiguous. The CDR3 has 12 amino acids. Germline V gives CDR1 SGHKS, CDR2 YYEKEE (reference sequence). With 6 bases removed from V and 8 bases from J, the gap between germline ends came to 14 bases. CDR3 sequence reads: CASTPQNEGYTF. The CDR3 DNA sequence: TGTGCCAGCACCCCCCAGAACGAAGGCTACACCTTC.

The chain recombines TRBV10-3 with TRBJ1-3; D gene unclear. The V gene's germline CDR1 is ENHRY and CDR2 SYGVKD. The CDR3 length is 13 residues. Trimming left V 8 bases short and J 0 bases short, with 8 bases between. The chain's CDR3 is CAIGSGSGNTIYF. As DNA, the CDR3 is TGTGCCATCGGTTCAGGCTCTGGAAACACCATATATTTT.